This T cell receptor beta chain is from a study of blood T cell repertoires in COVID-19. Study background: From the United States, Italy and Spain came samples of acute and convalescent COVID-19.

The ends lost 5 bases at V and 5 bases at J; junction bases unmatched: 11. This CDR3 is built from 15 residues. From germline, CDR1 is SGHAT and CDR2 FQDESV (reference sequence). The table came from immunoSEQ multiplex PCR; TCRdb's copy has only in-frame clones and leaves some out. The sample yields more than 200,000 clones, roughly 88% seen once. This clone appeared once. This receptor was identified in a woman aged 40 to 50 who had recovered from COVID-19. This chain joins TRBV11-1 and TRBJ2-5, with 7 positions matching TRBD2. The sample taken for sequencing was peripheral blood. CDR3: CASSPAPSSGETQYF. CDR3 nucleotides: TGTGCCAGCAGCCCAGCCCCGTCTAGCGGCGAGACCCAGTACTTC.